Listed below are T cell receptor beta chains from one sample, sequenced in a study of cytomegalovirus exposure and HLA in healthy donors. TCRdb's copy holds only in-frame clones and misses some; the assay was immunoSEQ multiplex PCR. Of some 210,000 clones detected, over 80% appear once; the ten largest clones hold around 5.6%. The specimen was PBMCs. The receptors were gathered from a woman under 30 in good health and CMV-seronegative. Each CDR3 is given with its conserved first and last residue.

CDR3	V	J
CSGTPRPEAFF	TRBV29-1	TRBJ1-1
CASKAAGGRGEAFF	TRBV19	TRBJ1-1
CASTGQLNYGYTF	TRBV28	TRBJ1-2
CSVNTGNTIYF	TRBV29-1	TRBJ1-3
CAIEGEGNSPLHF	TRBV10-3	TRBJ1-6
CASSLGLAGSTDTQYF	TRBV28	TRBJ2-3
CASSQVSGSYEQYF	TRBV14	TRBJ2-7
CASSPDRGYEQYF	TRBV7-9	TRBJ2-7
CAWSADRGRYEQYF	TRBV30	TRBJ2-7
CASSQGLGALAQYF	TRBV4-2	TRBJ2-5
CASSLPSDGTYEQYF	TRBV28	TRBJ2-7
CASGPGARIHEQYF	TRBV2	TRBJ2-7
CASSSGGYDEQFF	TRBV5-1	TRBJ2-1
CASSIEVANSNQPQHF	TRBV19	TRBJ1-5
CASSLGGHTEAFF	TRBV7-3	TRBJ1-1
CSVDVRGYTGELFF	TRBV29-1	TRBJ2-2
CASSLLGVRTEAFF	TRBV7-9	TRBJ1-1
CASSRRLADPSYEQYF	TRBV28	TRBJ2-7
CASRRRTGAYNEQFF	TRBV6-5	TRBJ2-1
CASSYEGSRRETQYF	TRBV6-5	TRBJ2-5
CASSFRLAGGSYNEQFF	TRBV27	TRBJ2-1
CASSPIRDRGNYGYTF	TRBV28	TRBJ1-2
CASSYGQGVDQPQHF	TRBV6-6	TRBJ1-5
CASSQDLGATNEKLFF	TRBV4-1	TRBJ1-4
CASSQTTSNEKLFF	TRBV16	TRBJ1-4
CASTTGGSNQPQHF	TRBV6-6	TRBJ1-5
CASSQYRAGANVLTF	TRBV2	TRBJ2-6
CSAVGGAAGYTF	TRBV29-1	TRBJ1-2
CASSLVAGTEAFF	TRBV11-1	TRBJ1-1
CASSLGGQYDEAFF	TRBV5-1	TRBJ1-1
CASSQDGPGREAFF	TRBV4-2	TRBJ1-1
CASSPDRGGNQPQHF	TRBV6-1	TRBJ1-5
CASGDSGANVLTF	TRBV6-1	TRBJ2-6
CAWSRRGNQPQHF	TRBV30	TRBJ1-5
CASSTGGGGNQPQHF	TRBV27	TRBJ1-5
CATSRRGQNTGELFF	TRBV15	TRBJ2-2
CASSATGSSYNEQFF	TRBV6-5	TRBJ2-1
CASSLDPGRANTEAFF	TRBV5-1	TRBJ1-1
CASSTRQGPYEQYF	TRBV7-2	TRBJ2-7
CASSPGRIYGYTF	TRBV6-5	TRBJ1-2
CASRPDILGELFF	TRBV27	TRBJ2-2
CASSSGTAGKEKLFF	TRBV28	TRBJ1-4
CASSLSTPPEAFF	TRBV18	TRBJ1-1
CASSRDRVPYEQFF	TRBV25-1	TRBJ2-1
CASSLPGSEQYF	TRBV6-1	TRBJ2-7
CASSLPDSLHTQYF	TRBV11-2	TRBJ2-3
CASKQGARFGGETQYF	TRBV5-1	TRBJ2-5
CASRPGTDYGYTF	TRBV6-1	TRBJ1-2
CASSSGTGGSYEQYF	TRBV7-6	TRBJ2-7
CASSSPGQVGETQYF	TRBV5-1	TRBJ2-5
CASSYERQGGNYGYTF	TRBV6-5	TRBJ1-2
CSVVAYEQFF	TRBV29-1	TRBJ2-1